Listed below are T cell receptor beta chains from one sample, sequenced in a study of T cell responses to AZD1222 COVID-19 vaccine. Here immunoSEQ multiplex PCR was the method, and the copy in TCRdb shows in-frame clones only, minus some. Of approximately 130,000 clones detected, 80% to 90% appear once; the ten largest clones hold about 9.9%. Sequences were derived from peripheral blood, sampled 28 days after the second AZD1222 dose. Source of these receptors: an adult who received the AZD1222 COVID-19 vaccine. The CDR3 runs from the conserved cysteine through the conserved F or W. A D gene is named only where the DNA matches it firmly. Rows may omit the clone size; those that give it use once, few, many or a size class.

cdr3_length	d_call	clone_size	v_call	j_call	cdr3_nt	cdr3_aa
11	-	-	TRBV25-1	TRBJ1-1	TGTGCCAGCAGTGATTATACTGAAGCTTTCTTT	CASSDYTEAFF
14	-	-	TRBV9	TRBJ1-5	TGTGCCAGCAGCGTAGCAGCGTCCGCTTCTCCCCAGCATTTT	CASSVAASASPQHF
14	-	-	TRBV10-3	TRBJ2-1	TGTGCCACTACAGCGGAGGCGGTCTCGAATGAGCAGTTCTTC	CATTAEAVSNEQFF
13	-	few	TRBV7-8	TRBJ1-2	TGTGCCAGCAGCTCCGGGACACTTGCTGGCTACACCTTC	CASSSGTLAGYTF
13	-	-	TRBV27	TRBJ1-5	TGTGCCAGCAGTTTCGGGGGAGAACAGCCCCAGCATTTT	CASSFGGEQPQHF
11	-	-	TRBV20-1	TRBJ2-7	TGCAGTGCTTGGGACCCCCCCAAGCAGTACTTC	CSAWDPPKQYF
12	-	-	TRBV30	TRBJ2-7	TGTGCCTGGAGTGGGACTGTCTCCGAGCAGTACTTC	CAWSGTVSEQYF
14	-	-	TRBV27	TRBJ1-1	TGTGCCAGCAGACCGGACGGGGCAAACACTGAAGCTTTCTTT	CASRPDGANTEAFF
15	-	-	TRBV6-1	TRBJ2-6	TGTGCCAGCAGAGAAGGGGGAGGAGGGGCCAACGTCCTGACTTTC	CASREGGGGANVLTF
15	-	-	TRBV9	TRBJ1-2	TGTGCCAGCAGCGTAGATCCGGGAACCGACTATGGCTACACCTTC	CASSVDPGTDYGYTF
17	-	-	TRBV11-2	TRBJ1-2	TGTGCCAGCAGCTTCTTTGAACACTCGTTAGGGAACTATGGCTACACCTTC	CASSFFEHSLGNYGYTF
15	-	once	TRBV29-1	TRBJ2-3	TGCAGCGTAGGCACGGCAGGCTCTGGCACAGATACGCAGTATTTT	CSVGTAGSGTDTQYF
13	-	-	TRBV11-2	TRBJ1-4	TGTGCCAGCAGTCCGGGCCCGGGAGGGAAACTGTTTTTT	CASSPGPGGKLFF
13	TRBD1	-	TRBV5-3	TRBJ1-2	TGTGCCTTGGAGGACAGGAACAACTATGGCTACACCTTC	CALEDRNNYGYTF
14	-	-	TRBV7-9	TRBJ1-1	TGTGCCAGCAGCCCCCTGTTCAGAGGCATTGAAGCTTTCTTT	CASSPLFRGIEAFF
15	-	once	TRBV7-9	TRBJ2-2	TGTGCCAGCACCCAAGGGGCGGCGAACACCGGGGAGCTGTTTTTT	CASTQGAANTGELFF
17	-	-	TRBV18	TRBJ2-3	TGTGCCAGCTCACTTGTAGCACGGCGGGGAGTCACAGATACGCAGTATTTT	CASSLVARRGVTDTQYF
15	-	few	TRBV9	TRBJ2-3	TGTGCCAGCAGCGTATCATCCAGGGGTACAGATACGCAGTATTTT	CASSVSSRGTDTQYF
12	TRBD1	-	TRBV11-2	TRBJ2-1	TGTGCCAGCAGCTATCGGACAGGGGAGCAGTTCTTC	CASSYRTGEQFF
15	-	-	TRBV7-2	TRBJ2-2	TGTGCCAGCAGCTTAATAAGCACAAACACCGGGGAGCTGTTTTTT	CASSLISTNTGELFF
15	-	-	TRBV6-4	TRBJ1-2	TGTGCCAGCAGTGACACGTCAGGGGCCCTCGGTGGCTACACCTTC	CASSDTSGALGGYTF
15	TRBD1	-	TRBV27	TRBJ1-1	TGTGCCAGCAGCCCCAGGACAGGGTACAACACTGAAGCTTTCTTT	CASSPRTGYNTEAFF
12	-	-	TRBV30	TRBJ1-3	TGTGCCTGGAAGGTCTCTGGAAACACCATATATTTT	CAWKVSGNTIYF
15	-	-	TRBV27	TRBJ2-3	TGTGCCAGCGGACTACCAGGGTACGGTACAGATACGCAGTATTTT	CASGLPGYGTDTQYF
14	TRBD2	-	TRBV11-2	TRBJ2-1	TGTGCCAGCAGCCTCTCAGCGGGATACAATGAGCAGTTCTTC	CASSLSAGYNEQFF
14	-	-	TRBV10-1	TRBJ2-1	TGCGCCAGCAGTGGTTCGCGGGCCTACAATGAGCAGTTCTTC	CASSGSRAYNEQFF
13	TRBD1	-	TRBV9	TRBJ1-1	TGTGCCAGCAGCGCGACAGGGACCACTGAAGCTTTCTTT	CASSATGTTEAFF
12	-	-	TRBV13	TRBJ1-2	TGTGCCAGCAGCTTAAGGTTTCTGGGCTACACCTTC	CASSLRFLGYTF
14	-	-	TRBV5-1	TRBJ2-1	TGCGCCAGCAGTGGAGCGGACCTGGGCAATGAGCAGTTCTTC	CASSGADLGNEQFF
15	-	-	TRBV7-8	TRBJ1-2	TGTGCCAGCAGCTTAGTGGCAGGGTGGAACTATGGCTACACCTTC	CASSLVAGWNYGYTF
17	TRBD2	-	TRBV18	TRBJ2-1	TGTGCCAGCTCCCCCCCCGGGCGGGGGGGTGCCTACAATGAGCAGTTCTTC	CASSPPGRGGAYNEQFF
14	-	once	TRBV18	TRBJ1-5	TGTGCCAGCTCACCTCTTAGTAGTGATCAGCCCCAGCATTTT	CASSPLSSDQPQHF
13	-	once	TRBV10-3	TRBJ2-1	TGTGCCATCCAGGATGGACGGGACAATGAGCAGTTCTTC	CAIQDGRDNEQFF
13	-	-	TRBV11-2	TRBJ2-2	TGTGCCAGCAGCCCCAACCTTGGGGGGGAGCTGTTTTTT	CASSPNLGGELFF
14	-	-	TRBV5-1	TRBJ1-1	TGCGCCAGCAGGGAGGGACGGATGAACACTGAAGCTTTCTTT	CASREGRMNTEAFF
13	-	-	TRBV5-1	TRBJ2-5	TGCGCCAGTGGAAGGGACGGCAAAGAGACCCAGTACTTC	CASGRDGKETQYF
17	-	-	TRBV11-2	TRBJ1-1	TGTGCCAGCAGCGTTCTCCTAGCCAGGGGTCTGAACACTGAAGCTTTCTTT	CASSVLLARGLNTEAFF